The clone carrying this T cell receptor (beta chain) was seen ten or more times. TCRdb re-processed the PCR reads through MiXCR. The data show under 35,000 clones, over 20% seen once. Patients underwent thyroid surgery, and none had received any treatment before it. The data are from a study of metastatic and nonmetastatic thyroid tumors. Study information: Repertoire comparison spanned blood and tumor or nodule tissue of malignant and benign thyroid patients.

This TCR was sampled from a female donor with papillary thyroid cancer or a benign thyroid nodule (not recorded which). Some clones in this sample may be carry-over from other donors' samples. The sequenced sample was blood.

The DNA of the CDR3 is TGTGCCAGCAGTGAAAGGGGACAGGGGGTGAATGAGCAGTTCTTC. Amino acid sequence: CASSERGQGVNEQFF. V and J are TRBV6-1 and TRBJ2-1; 11 nucleotides line up with TRBD1. Losses at the gene ends were 2 bases for V and 7 bases for J; bases not matched to a gene: 4. Germline V CDR1 and CDR2: MNHNS, SASEGT. This CDR3 has 15 residues.